This T cell receptor beta chain was identified during a study of T cell responses to AZD1222 COVID-19 vaccine. This CDR3 region has 16 residues. V was cut by 0 bases and J by 6 bases, with 14 bases left in between. Per the germline V gene, CDR1 is MNHEY and CDR2 is SVGAGI. The data were produced by immunoSEQ multiplex PCR, yet TCRdb's version contains in-frame clones alone and is incomplete. The repertoire holds about 130,000 clones, with roughly 88% as singletons. The sample consisted of peripheral blood, taken on day 0 of MenACWY control vaccination. The receptor's source is an adult in good health. The gene calls are TRBV6-5 and TRBJ2-2; D not resolved. CDR3 protein: CASSYSTAQGPGELFF. CDR3 sequence (DNA): TGTGCCAGCAGTTACTCGACGGCCCAAGGACCCGGGGAGCTGTTTTTT.